The rows below give T cell receptor beta chains drawn from one sample of a study of spatial heterogeneity in lung cancer. In TCRdb, the 5' RACE reads were re-called with MiXCR into one record per CDR3 protein. The table has around 24,000 distinct CDR3 sequences, roughly 13% seen once. The specimen was PBMCs, collected at surgery. These receptors were obtained from a female donor with early-stage non-small cell lung cancer. The CDR3 runs from the conserved cysteine through the conserved F or W. The order of the fields is V gene, clone size, J gene, D gene, CDR3 length, CDR3 protein, CDR3 DNA. D genes are given only for firm matches. Not all rows give a size; the values are once, few, many and, for expanded clones, a class.

V: TRBV28; size: many; J: TRBJ2-1; D: TRBD2; length: 16; CDR3: CASSFPGTSAFNEQFF; DNA: TGTGCCAGCAGTTTTCCGGGGACTAGCGCGTTTAATGAGCAGTTCTTC
V: TRBV7-9; size: -; J: TRBJ1-1; D: TRBD1; length: 12; CDR3: CASSSRDSEAFF; DNA: TGTGCCAGCAGTTCCCGGGACAGTGAAGCTTTCTTT
V: TRBV6-2/TRBV6-3; size: few; J: TRBJ2-2; D: -; length: 15; CDR3: CASSSLSGYTGELFF; DNA: TGTGCCAGCAGTTCCCTTAGCGGATACACCGGGGAGCTGTTTTTT
V: TRBV7-9; size: many; J: TRBJ1-1; D: -; length: 11; CDR3: CASSLVNRAFF; DNA: TGTGCCAGCAGCTTAGTTAACCGAGCTTTCTTT
V: TRBV9; size: many; J: TRBJ2-1; D: -; length: 16; CDR3: CASSVDFAPSYNEQFF; DNA: TGTGCCAGCAGCGTAGATTTCGCCCCATCCTACAATGAGCAGTTCTTC
V: TRBV27; size: -; J: TRBJ1-3; D: -; length: 15; CDR3: CASSGGARSGNTIYF; DNA: TGTGCCAGCAGTGGGGGGGCCCGCTCTGGAAACACCATATATTTT
V: TRBV27; size: few; J: TRBJ1-2; D: -; length: 16; CDR3: CASSRRTVGSNYGYTF; DNA: TGTGCCAGCAGCCGAAGGACAGTCGGGAGTAACTATGGCTACACCTTC
V: TRBV7-3; size: many; J: TRBJ2-5; D: TRBD1; length: 14; CDR3: CASSSRDSQETQYF; DNA: TGTGCCAGCAGCTCCCGGGACAGTCAAGAGACCCAGTACTTC
V: TRBV4-2; size: many; J: TRBJ2-3; D: -; length: 16; CDR3: CASSRQVDLSTDTQYF; DNA: TGTGCCAGCAGCCGCCAAGTAGACTTGAGCACAGATACGCAGTATTTT
V: TRBV3-1; size: many; J: TRBJ2-2; D: -; length: 14; CDR3: CASSQSMGAGELFF; DNA: TGTGCCAGCAGCCAAAGTATGGGCGCCGGGGAGCTGTTTTTT
V: TRBV15; size: many; J: TRBJ1-5; D: -; length: 16; CDR3: CATSRGPDLGNQPQHF; DNA: TGTGCCACCAGCAGAGGCCCGGACCTGGGGAATCAGCCCCAGCATTTT
V: TRBV5-7; size: many; J: TRBJ2-7; D: -; length: 15; CDR3: CASSSSDGTPYEQYF; DNA: TGTGCCAGCAGCTCCTCGGACGGGACACCCTACGAGCAGTACTTC
V: TRBV7-8; size: many; J: TRBJ2-3; D: -; length: 17; CDR3: CASSLLSETTSTDTQYF; DNA: TGTGCCAGCAGCTTACTCTCCGAGACTACGTCCACAGATACGCAGTATTTT
V: TRBV28; size: few; J: TRBJ2-1; D: TRBD1; length: 15; CDR3: CASSLGTGTYNEQFF; DNA: TGTGCCAGCAGTTTAGGGACAGGGACCTACAATGAGCAGTTCTTC
V: TRBV4-1; size: -; J: TRBJ2-3; D: -; length: 12; CDR3: CASSQPIDTQYF; DNA: TGCGCCAGCAGCCAACCTATTGATACGCAGTATTTT
V: TRBV3-1; size: -; J: TRBJ1-6; D: -; length: 16; CDR3: CASSPVGSSYNSPLHF; DNA: TGTGCCAGCAGCCCAGTGGGGAGCTCCTATAATTCACCCCTCCACTTT
V: TRBV5-1; size: many; J: TRBJ2-2; D: -; length: 16; CDR3: CASSLSLTGGTGELFF; DNA: TGCGCCAGCAGCTTGTCCCTCACCGGCGGTACCGGGGAGCTGTTTTTT
V: TRBV6-2/TRBV6-3; size: few; J: TRBJ1-1; D: TRBD1; length: 15; CDR3: CASSTATGRWTEAFF; DNA: TGTGCCAGCAGTACCGCGACAGGGAGATGGACTGAAGCTTTCTTT
V: TRBV5-4; size: many; J: TRBJ2-3; D: -; length: 13; CDR3: CASSWDNTDTQYF; DNA: TGTGCCAGCAGCTGGGACAACACAGATACGCAGTATTTT
V: TRBV11-2; size: -; J: TRBJ2-5; D: TRBD2; length: 17; CDR3: CASSLMTSGRATETQYF; DNA: TGTGCCAGCAGCCTGATGACTAGCGGGAGGGCCACGGAGACCCAGTACTTC
V: TRBV5-1; size: once; J: TRBJ2-1; D: -; length: 15; CDR3: CASSIQGSSYNEQFF; DNA: TGCGCCAGCAGTATTCAGGGAAGCTCCTACAATGAGCAGTTCTTC
V: TRBV20-1; size: many; J: TRBJ2-7; D: -; length: 13; CDR3: CSASLGGIHEQYF; DNA: TGCAGTGCTAGTCTCGGGGGCATCCACGAGCAGTACTTC